This entry is about one T cell receptor beta chain. One entry per CDR3 protein, without DNA, is what TCRdb gives after re-calling the 5' RACE reads. Its listing shows about 160,000 distinct CDR3 sequences. The sample belongs to a study of T cells expressing NK-cell markers. This CDR3 has 14 residues. Germline CDR1 reads SGHDT; CDR2 reads YYEEEE. The receptor comes from a man aged 18 to 69 in good health. This sequence joins TRBV5-6 and TRBJ1-2; no DNA is available, so the TRBD1 call from TCRdb remains unchecked. The material sequenced was blood T cells: a sorted CD56 or NKG2C T cell subset, CD4+ or CD8+ T cells, or bulk PBMC T cells (not recorded which). The CDR3 sequence: CANPPEGGEDGYTF.